This T cell receptor beta chain comes out of a study of CD8 T cells in ankylosing spondylitis. At least ten counts were recorded for this clonotype. TCRdb itself ran the 5' RACE reads through MiXCR, one entry per CDR3 protein. The data show about 39,000 distinct CDR3 sequences, 9% to 12% seen once. CDR3 length equals 15 residues. Trimming removed 3 bases from V and 4 bases from J; junction bases left unmatched: 4. Sequencing was performed on blood, either unsorted or a sorted T cell fraction (not recorded which). This clonotype originated in a male donor with ankylosing spondylitis or in good health (not recorded which). J is TRBJ2-3 and V is TRBV12-3 or TRBV12-4, with 10 bases lining up with TRBD1. In nucleotides, the CDR3 is TGTGCCAGCAGTTTGGTCGGGACAGGGGCAGATACGCAGTATTTT. The encoded protein is CASSLVGTGADTQYF.